The table lists the clone carrying this TCR beta chain with a count of one. These data originate in a study of T cell clones after liver transplantation. From germline, CDR1 is SGHNT and CDR2 YENEEA. Trimming left V 5 bases short and J 5 bases short, with 15 bases between. The CDR3 runs to 14 residues. Sequenced by immunoSEQ multiplex PCR; TCRdb stores in-frame clones only, minus some. The data show about 120,000 clones, with about nine tenths seen just once and 0.75% to 0.85% held by the top ten. Sequencing used CD4+ T cells from blood, obtained 12 months after liver transplant. The chain links TRBV11-3 to TRBJ2-5; the D call may be TRBD1 or TRBD2 (5 bases each). The sequence derives from a human patient who received a liver transplant. Part of the T cell pool may stem from the graft donor. The CDR3 is CASSAVEGLETQYF. The DNA for the CDR3 is TGTGCCAGCAGCGCAGTCGAGGGGTTGGAGACCCAGTACTTC.